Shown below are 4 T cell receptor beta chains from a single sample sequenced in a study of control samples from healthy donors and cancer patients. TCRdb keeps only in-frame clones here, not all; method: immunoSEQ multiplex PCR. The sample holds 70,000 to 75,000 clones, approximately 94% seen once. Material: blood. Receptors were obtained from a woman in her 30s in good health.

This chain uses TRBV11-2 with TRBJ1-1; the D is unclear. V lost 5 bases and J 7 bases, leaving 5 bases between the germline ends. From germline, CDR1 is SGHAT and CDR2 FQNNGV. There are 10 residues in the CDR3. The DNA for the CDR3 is TGTGCCAGCAGCAGTCGTGAAGCTTTCTTT. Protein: CASSSREAFF.

CDR3 nucleotides: TGCGCCAGCAGCCTAGGTGGTTCAAGTGGTGAAAAACTGTTTTTT. It encodes CASSLGGSSGEKLFF. The chain links TRBV4-1 to TRBJ1-4; D call uncertain. This CDR3 region has 15 residues. V was trimmed by 4 bases and J by 7 bases, leaving 16 bases between them. Germline CDR1 is MGHRA and CDR2 is YSYEKL.

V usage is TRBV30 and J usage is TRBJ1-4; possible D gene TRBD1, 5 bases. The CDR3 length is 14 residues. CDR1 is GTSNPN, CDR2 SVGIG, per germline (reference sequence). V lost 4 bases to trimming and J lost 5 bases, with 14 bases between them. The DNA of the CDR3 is TGTGCCTGGAACCCCGGGACGGAGAATGAAAAACTGTTTTTT. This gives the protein CAWNPGTENEKLFF.

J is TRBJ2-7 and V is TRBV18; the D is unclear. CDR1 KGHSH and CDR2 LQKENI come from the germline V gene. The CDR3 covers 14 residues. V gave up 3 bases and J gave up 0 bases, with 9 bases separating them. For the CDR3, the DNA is TGTGCCAGCTCACCCGTTTTGGCCTCCTACGAGCAGTACGTC. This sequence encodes CASSPVLASYEQYV.